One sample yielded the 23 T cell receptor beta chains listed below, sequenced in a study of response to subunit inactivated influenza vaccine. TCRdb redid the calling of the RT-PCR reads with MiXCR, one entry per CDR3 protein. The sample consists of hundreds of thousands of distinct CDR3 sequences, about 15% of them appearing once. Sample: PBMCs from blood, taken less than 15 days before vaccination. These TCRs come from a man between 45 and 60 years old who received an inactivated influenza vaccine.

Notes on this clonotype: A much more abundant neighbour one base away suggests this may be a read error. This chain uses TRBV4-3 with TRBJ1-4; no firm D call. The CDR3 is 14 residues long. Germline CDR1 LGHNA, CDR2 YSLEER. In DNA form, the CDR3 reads TGCGCCAGCAGCCAAGATCGGGCTAATGAAAAACTGTCTTTT. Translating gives CASSQDRANEKLSF.

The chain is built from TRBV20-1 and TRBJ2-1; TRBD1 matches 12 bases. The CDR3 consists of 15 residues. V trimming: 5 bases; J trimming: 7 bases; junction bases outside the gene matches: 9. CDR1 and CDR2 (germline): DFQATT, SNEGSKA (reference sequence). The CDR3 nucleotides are TGCAGTGCTTCCCGGGGACAGGGGGCTGAGAATGAGCAGTTCTTC. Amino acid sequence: CSASRGQGAENEQFF.

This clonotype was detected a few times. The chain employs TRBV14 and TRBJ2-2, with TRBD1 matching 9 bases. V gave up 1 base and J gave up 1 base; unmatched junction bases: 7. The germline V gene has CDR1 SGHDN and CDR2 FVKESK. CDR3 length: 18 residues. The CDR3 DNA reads TGTGCCAGCAGCCAAGGAAAACCGGGACAGGGGAACACCGGGGAGCTGTTTTTT. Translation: CASSQGKPGQGNTGELFF.

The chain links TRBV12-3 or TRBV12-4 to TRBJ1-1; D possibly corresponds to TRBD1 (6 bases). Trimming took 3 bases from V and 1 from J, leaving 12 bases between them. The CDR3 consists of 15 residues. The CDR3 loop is CASSFGTGRNTEAFF. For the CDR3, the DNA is TGTGCCAGCAGTTTCGGCACAGGGAGGAACACTGAAGCTTTCTTT.

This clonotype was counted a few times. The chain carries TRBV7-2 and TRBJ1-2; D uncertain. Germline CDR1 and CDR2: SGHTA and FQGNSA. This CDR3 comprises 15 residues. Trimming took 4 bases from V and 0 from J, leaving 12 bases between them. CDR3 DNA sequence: TGTGCCAGCAGCTCCCCCGGCGCGGCTAACTATGGCTACACCTTC. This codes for CASSSPGAANYGYTF.

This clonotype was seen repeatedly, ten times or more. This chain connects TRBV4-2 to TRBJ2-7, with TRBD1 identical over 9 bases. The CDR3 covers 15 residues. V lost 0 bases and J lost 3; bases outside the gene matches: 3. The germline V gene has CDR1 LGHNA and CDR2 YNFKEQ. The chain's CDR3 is CASSQEGQGVYEQYF. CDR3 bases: TGTGCCAGCAGCCAAGAGGGACAGGGTGTCTACGAGCAGTACTTC.

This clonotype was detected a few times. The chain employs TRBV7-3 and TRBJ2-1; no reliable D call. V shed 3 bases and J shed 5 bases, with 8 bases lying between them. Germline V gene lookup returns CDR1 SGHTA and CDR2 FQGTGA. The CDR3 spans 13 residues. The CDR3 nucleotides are TGTGCCAGCAGCTTCCTAGGACACAATGAGCAGTTCTTC. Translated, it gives CASSFLGHNEQFF.

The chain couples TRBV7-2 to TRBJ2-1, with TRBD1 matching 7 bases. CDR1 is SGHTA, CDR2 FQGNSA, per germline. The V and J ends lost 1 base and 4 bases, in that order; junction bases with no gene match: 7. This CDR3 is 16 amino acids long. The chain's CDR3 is CASSLGQGGLYNEQFF. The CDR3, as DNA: TGTGCCAGCAGCTTAGGACAGGGCGGACTTTACAATGAGCAGTTCTTC. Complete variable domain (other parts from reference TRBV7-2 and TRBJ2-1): GAGVSQSPSNKVTEKGKDVELRCDPISGHTALYWYRQSLGQGLEFLIYFQGNSAPDKSGLPSDRFSAERTGGSVSTLTIQRTQQEDSAVYLCASSLGQGGLYNEQFFGPGTRLTVL.

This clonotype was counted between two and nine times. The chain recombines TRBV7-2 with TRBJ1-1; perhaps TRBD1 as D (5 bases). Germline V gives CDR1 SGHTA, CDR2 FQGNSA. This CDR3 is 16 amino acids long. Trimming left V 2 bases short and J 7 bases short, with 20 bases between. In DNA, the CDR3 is TGTGCCAGCAGCTTAAGTGGTGGCAGGGCCATACGTGAAGCTTTCTTT. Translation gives CASSLSGGRAIREAFF.

The CDR3 region is CSALDSSTSGRIYEQYF. In DNA, the CDR3 is TGCAGCGCCTTGGACAGTTCGACTAGCGGGCGGATTTACGAGCAGTACTTC. The chain couples TRBV29-1 to TRBJ2-7; TRBD2 aligns across 10 bases. CDR3 size: 17 residues. V dropped 7 bases and J dropped 4; count of bases not matched to a gene: 19. Germline-derived CDR1 and CDR2 are SQVTM and ANQGSEA.

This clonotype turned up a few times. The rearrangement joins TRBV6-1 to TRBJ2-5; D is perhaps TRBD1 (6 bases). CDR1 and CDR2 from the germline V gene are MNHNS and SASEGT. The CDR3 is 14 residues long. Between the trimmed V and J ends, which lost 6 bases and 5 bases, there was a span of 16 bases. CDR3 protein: CASRPGVLGETQYF. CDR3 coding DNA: TGTGCCAGCAGACCAGGGGTCCTAGGGGAGACCCAGTACTTC.

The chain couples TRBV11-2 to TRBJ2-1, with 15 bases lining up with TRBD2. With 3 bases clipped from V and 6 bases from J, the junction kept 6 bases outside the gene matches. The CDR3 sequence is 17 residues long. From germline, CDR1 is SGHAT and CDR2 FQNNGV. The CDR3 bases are TGTGCCAGCAGCTTTCTAGGACTAGCGGGAGGGCGCAATGAGCAGTTCTTC. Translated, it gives CASSFLGLAGGRNEQFF.

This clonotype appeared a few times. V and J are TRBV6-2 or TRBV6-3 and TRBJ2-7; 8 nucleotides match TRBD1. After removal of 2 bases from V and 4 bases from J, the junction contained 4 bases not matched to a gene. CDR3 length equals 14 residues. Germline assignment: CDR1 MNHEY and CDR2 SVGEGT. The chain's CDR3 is CASSYAGGIYEQYF. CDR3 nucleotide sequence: TGTGCCAGCAGTTACGCAGGGGGCATTTACGAGCAGTACTTC.

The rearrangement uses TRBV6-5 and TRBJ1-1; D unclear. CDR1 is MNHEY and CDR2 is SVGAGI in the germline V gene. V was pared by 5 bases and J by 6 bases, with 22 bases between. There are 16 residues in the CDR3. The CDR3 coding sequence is TGTGCCAGCAGTCACCGGACTTCACCCAATTTCCCTGAAGCTTTCTTT. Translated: CASSHRTSPNFPEAFF.

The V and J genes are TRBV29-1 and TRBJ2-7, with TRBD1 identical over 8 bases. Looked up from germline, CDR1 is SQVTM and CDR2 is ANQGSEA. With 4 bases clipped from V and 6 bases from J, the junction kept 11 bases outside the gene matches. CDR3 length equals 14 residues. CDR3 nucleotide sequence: TGCAGCGTTGGACAGGGGAAAAGTTCCAGCGAGCAGTACTTC. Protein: CSVGQGKSSSEQYF.

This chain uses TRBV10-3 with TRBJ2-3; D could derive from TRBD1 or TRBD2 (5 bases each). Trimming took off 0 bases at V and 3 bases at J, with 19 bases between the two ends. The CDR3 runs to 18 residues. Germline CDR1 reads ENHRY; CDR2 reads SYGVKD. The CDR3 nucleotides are TGTGCCATCAGTGAGTCCGCCGGGGCTCCCGTGGAGACAGATACGCAGTATTTT. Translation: CAISESAGAPVETDTQYF.

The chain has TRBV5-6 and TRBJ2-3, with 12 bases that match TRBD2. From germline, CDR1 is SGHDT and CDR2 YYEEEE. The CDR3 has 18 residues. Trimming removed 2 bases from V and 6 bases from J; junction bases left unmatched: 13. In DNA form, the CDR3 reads TGTGCCAGCAGCTTACGTTTTTGGCTAGCGGGAGGGAAGGATACGCAGTATTTT. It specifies CASSLRFWLAGGKDTQYF.

This chain's CDR3 is CSADPGRGETQYF. The CDR3 DNA reads TGCAGCGCCGACCCGGGGCGAGGGGAGACCCAGTACTTC. The chain couples TRBV29-1 to TRBJ2-5; TRBD1 or TRBD2 may be the D gene (5 bases each). The CDR3 is 13 amino acids. CDR1 is SQVTM and CDR2 is ANQGSEA in the germline V gene. V lost 7 bases, J lost 5 bases, and 17 bases lay in between.

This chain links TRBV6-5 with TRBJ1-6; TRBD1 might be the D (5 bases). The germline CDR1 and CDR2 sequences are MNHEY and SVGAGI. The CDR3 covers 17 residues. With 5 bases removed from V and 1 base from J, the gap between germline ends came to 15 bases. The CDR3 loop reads CASSNPKTGSYNSPLHF. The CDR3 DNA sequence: TGTGCCAGCAGTAACCCAAAAACAGGATCCTATAATTCACCCCTCCACTTT.

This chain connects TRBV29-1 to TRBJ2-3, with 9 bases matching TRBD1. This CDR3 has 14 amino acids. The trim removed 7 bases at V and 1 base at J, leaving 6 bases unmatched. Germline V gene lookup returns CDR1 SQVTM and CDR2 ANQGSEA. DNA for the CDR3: TGCAGCGCCACGTGGGACAGGGGCACAGATACGCAGTATTTT. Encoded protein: CSATWDRGTDTQYF.

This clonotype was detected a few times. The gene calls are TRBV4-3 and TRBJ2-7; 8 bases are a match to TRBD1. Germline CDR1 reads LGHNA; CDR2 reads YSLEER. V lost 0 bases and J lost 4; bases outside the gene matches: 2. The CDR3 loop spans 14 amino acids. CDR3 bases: TGCGCCAGCAGCCAAGATACAGGGGGGTACGAGCAGTACTTC. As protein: CASSQDTGGYEQYF.

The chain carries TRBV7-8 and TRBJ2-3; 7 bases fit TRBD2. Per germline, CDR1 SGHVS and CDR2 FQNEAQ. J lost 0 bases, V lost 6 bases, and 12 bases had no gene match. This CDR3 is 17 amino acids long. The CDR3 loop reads CASSSEPSGVSTDTQYF. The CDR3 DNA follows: TGTGCCAGCAGTTCCGAACCTAGCGGAGTGAGCACAGATACGCAGTATTTT.

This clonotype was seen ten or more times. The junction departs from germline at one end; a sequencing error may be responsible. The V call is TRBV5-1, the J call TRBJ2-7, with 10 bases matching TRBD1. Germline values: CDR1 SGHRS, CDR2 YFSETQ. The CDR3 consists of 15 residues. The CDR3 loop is CASSLAGTGAYEQYF. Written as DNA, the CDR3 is TGTGCCAGCAGTTTGGCCGGGACAGGGGCCTACGAGCAGTACTTC.